Each of the 4 T cell receptor beta chains below was sequenced from the same sample in a study of T cell responses to AZD1222 COVID-19 vaccine. Method: immunoSEQ multiplex PCR; TCRdb's copy keeps in-frame clones and lacks some. The table has approximately 80,000 clones, approximately 90% seen once. This specimen consisted of peripheral blood, obtained 28 days after the second AZD1222 dose. The origin of the receptors is an adult who received the AZD1222 COVID-19 vaccine.

The chain has TRBV3-1 (or the pseudogene TRBV3-2) and TRBJ1-5; unclear D gene. This CDR3 is 14 amino acids long. Trimming took 1 base from V and 6 from J, leaving 10 bases between them. Germline V lookup: CDR1 LGHDT, CDR2 YNNKEL (reference sequence). CDR3 loop: CASSQAGEAQPQHF. Here the CDR3 DNA reads TGTGCCAGCAGCCAAGCTGGGGAGGCTCAGCCCCAGCATTTT.

The V gene is TRBV7-2, the J gene TRBJ1-2; no clear D gene. Trimming pared 5 bases from V and 3 bases from J, leaving 13 bases between. Germline V gene sequence: CDR1 SGHTA, CDR2 FQGNSA. The CDR3 is 14 amino acids. CDR3 DNA: TGTGCCAGCAGCCCATACAAGTGGGACTATGGCTACACCTTC. Translating gives CASSPYKWDYGYTF.

V is TRBV7-9 and J is TRBJ1-3; possibly TRBD1 for D (5 bases). The CDR3 contains 17 residues. Trimming removed 1 base from V and 4 bases from J, with 17 bases in between. CDR1 is SEHNR and CDR2 is FQNEAQ in the germline V gene (reference sequence). The CDR3 reads CASSLVYRGPRGNTIYF. CDR3 DNA: TGTGCCAGCAGCTTAGTATATAGGGGCCCTCGCGGAAACACCATATATTTT.

The chain recombines TRBV19 with TRBJ2-6, with unresolved D. Between the trimmed V and J ends, which lost 5 bases and 0 bases, there was a span of 8 bases. The CDR3 covers 15 residues. Germline loops: CDR1 LNHDA, CDR2 SQIVND (reference sequence). This chain's CDR3 is CASSGESSGANVLTF. The CDR3 DNA is TGTGCCAGTAGTGGAGAAAGCTCTGGGGCCAACGTCCTGACTTTC.